A single sample is the source of the 11 T cell receptor beta chains below, sequenced in a study of cytomegalovirus exposure and HLA in healthy donors. The PCR was carried out with 60 Vbeta primers and 13 Jbeta primers. Using immunoSEQ multiplex PCR, the repertoire was profiled, and TCRdb retains in-frame clones only, with some absent. This table has more than 150,000 clones, around 75% appearing once. Source material: PBMCs. Every receptor here comes from a woman aged 25 to 39 in good health and CMV-seropositive.

This chain uses TRBV7-9 with TRBJ1-3; D is possibly TRBD1 (5 bases). Germline-derived CDR1 and CDR2 are SEHNR and FQNEAQ (reference sequence). V was pared by 5 bases and J by 0 bases, with 14 bases between. CDR3 length: 16 residues. In nucleotides, the CDR3 is TGTGCCAGCAGCCCGACAGTTAGAAGCTCTGGAAACACCATATATTTT. This translates into CASSPTVRSSGNTIYF.

This clone was observed a handful of times. V is TRBV18 and J is TRBJ1-1, with 7 bases lining up with TRBD1. J lost 0 bases, V lost 3 bases, and 7 bases had no gene match. The CDR3 contains 16 residues. CDR1 and CDR2 (germline): KGHSH, LQKENI. For the CDR3, the DNA is TGTGCCAGCTCACCGTCCAGGGGGAGGTTGAACACTGAAGCTTTCTTT. The encoded protein is CASSPSRGRLNTEAFF.

The chain links TRBV7-3 to TRBJ1-1; weak D call: TRBD1 (5 bases). Trimming took off 5 bases at V and 0 bases at J, with 13 bases between the two ends. Germline CDR1 and CDR2: SGHTA and FQGTGA. The length of the CDR3 is 15 residues. DNA for the CDR3: TGTGCCAGCAGCCTCAATCCGACAGTGAACACTGAAGCTTTCTTT. Amino acids: CASSLNPTVNTEAFF.

The V call is TRBV9, the J call TRBJ1-2; the match to TRBD1 covers 8 bases. The ends lost 4 bases at V and 2 bases at J; junction bases unmatched: 4. The CDR3 loop spans 14 amino acids. From germline, CDR1 is SGDLS and CDR2 YYNGEE. In nucleotides, the CDR3 is TGTGCCAGCAGCACGGGACAGGCGAACTATGGCTACACCTTC. It yields the protein CASSTGQANYGYTF.

The genes are TRBV7-2 and TRBJ1-1; D possibly corresponds to TRBD1 (5 bases). V dropped 1 base and J dropped 3 bases, with 15 bases sitting between them. The germline gives CDR1 SGHTA, CDR2 FQGNSA. The CDR3 has 16 amino acids. The CDR3 loop is CASSLGLVGGHTEAFF. DNA of the CDR3: TGTGCCAGCAGCTTAGGCTTGGTCGGGGGTCACACTGAAGCTTTCTTT. The whole variable domain, filled in from reference TRBV7-2 and TRBJ1-1, reads GAGVSQSPSNKVTEKGKDVELRCDPISGHTALYWYRQSLGQGLEFLIYFQGNSAPDKSGLPSDRFSAERTGGSVSTLTIQRTQQEDSAVYLCASSLGLVGGHTEAFFGQGTRLTVV.

The gene calls are TRBV5-1 and TRBJ1-5; D remains ambiguous. The CDR3 is 13 amino acids. From germline, CDR1 is SGHRS and CDR2 YFSETQ. V was cut by 4 bases and J by 7 bases, with 12 bases left in between. CDR3 nucleotide sequence: TGCGCCAGCAGCCCGACACTTGGCCAGCCCCAGCATTTT. It specifies CASSPTLGQPQHF.

This sequence joins TRBV7-9 and TRBJ1-2, with a possible D match to TRBD1 (6 bases). This CDR3 contains 11 residues. CDR1 and CDR2 (germline): SEHNR, FQNEAQ (reference sequence). Trimming cost V 6 bases and J 8 bases, with 10 bases left between them. CDR3 nucleotide sequence: TGTGCCAGCAGGTCTAGGGGGGGCTACACCTTC. Translating it yields CASRSRGGYTF.

The rearrangement joins TRBV2 to TRBJ1-2; the match to TRBD1 covers 9 bases. With V trimmed by 6 bases and J by 3 bases, 8 bases remained unmatched. This CDR3 has 15 amino acids. Germline CDR1 reads SNHLY; CDR2 reads FYNNEI. CDR3 loop: CASSVLRTGDYGYTF. DNA for the CDR3: TGTGCCAGCAGCGTTCTCCGGACAGGGGACTATGGCTACACCTTC.

The chain couples TRBV4-3 to TRBJ1-2, with a weak D call TRBD1 (6 bases). The CDR3 covers 17 residues. CDR1 and CDR2 (germline): LGHNA, YSLEER. V lost 0 bases to trimming and J lost 1 base, with 15 bases between them. For the CDR3, the DNA is TGCGCCAGCAGCCAAGATCATGGGGGCCTTCTTAACTATGGCTACACCTTC. Amino acids: CASSQDHGGLLNYGYTF.

A word on this clone: The DNA is omitted, as the CDR3 cannot be located on it reliably, and the CDR3 follows TCRdb's listing. The chain combines TRBV6-5 with TRBJ2-7; TRBD2 reflects the table's D call only, with no check against the DNA. The CDR3 is 14 residues long, counting both termini. CDR1 and CDR2 from the germline V gene are MNHEY and SVGAGI. The CDR3 reads CASSILAGNYEQYF.

This clone showed up just a few times. V is TRBV6-6 and J is TRBJ1-5, with D maybe TRBD1 (5 bases). Between the trimmed V and J ends, which lost 7 bases and 3 bases, there was a span of 19 bases. The CDR3 consists of 16 residues. Per the germline V gene, CDR1 is MNHNY and CDR2 is SVGAGI (reference sequence). Here the CDR3 reads CASIADNPSYNQPQHF. The DNA of the CDR3 is TGTGCCAGCATCGCGGACAACCCAAGCTACAATCAGCCCCAGCATTTT.